These T cell receptor beta chains were read from a single sample in a study of Graves' ophthalmopathy and Graves' hyperthyroidism. Each CDR3 protein is one row after TCRdb ran MiXCR on the multiplex PCR reads. The table has almost 400,000 distinct CDR3 sequences, 15% to 20% seen once. The sequencing input was peripheral blood. The receptors were sampled from a woman between 18 and 29 years old with Graves' ophthalmopathy. Both conserved end residues are trimmed from each CDR3. Each record gives: V gene, CDR3 protein.

>TRBV7-2
ASSSHSGQARYEQY
>TRBV5-1
ASSSTVSNTGELF
>TRBV6-5
ASSPAQGFRETQY
>TRBV29-1
SVGDGELF
>TRBV5-1
ASSVIRTANTEAF
>TRBV9
ASSVALGSEQY
>TRBV7-9
ASSLVDGTYEQY
>TRBV12-3/TRBV12-4
ASSLGSQVYSYEQY
>TRBV6-1
ASRTTESSYEQY
>TRBV11-2
ASSLVGGVANTEAF
>TRBV7-2
ASSLRHPGELF
>TRBV19
ASSAQATNTEAF
>TRBV7-3
ASSLTPSGDTEAF
>TRBV5-1
ASSLVSGFNTEAF
>TRBV7-8
ASSPSLTGGSYEQY
>TRBV7-6
ASSLGSGAGNTIY